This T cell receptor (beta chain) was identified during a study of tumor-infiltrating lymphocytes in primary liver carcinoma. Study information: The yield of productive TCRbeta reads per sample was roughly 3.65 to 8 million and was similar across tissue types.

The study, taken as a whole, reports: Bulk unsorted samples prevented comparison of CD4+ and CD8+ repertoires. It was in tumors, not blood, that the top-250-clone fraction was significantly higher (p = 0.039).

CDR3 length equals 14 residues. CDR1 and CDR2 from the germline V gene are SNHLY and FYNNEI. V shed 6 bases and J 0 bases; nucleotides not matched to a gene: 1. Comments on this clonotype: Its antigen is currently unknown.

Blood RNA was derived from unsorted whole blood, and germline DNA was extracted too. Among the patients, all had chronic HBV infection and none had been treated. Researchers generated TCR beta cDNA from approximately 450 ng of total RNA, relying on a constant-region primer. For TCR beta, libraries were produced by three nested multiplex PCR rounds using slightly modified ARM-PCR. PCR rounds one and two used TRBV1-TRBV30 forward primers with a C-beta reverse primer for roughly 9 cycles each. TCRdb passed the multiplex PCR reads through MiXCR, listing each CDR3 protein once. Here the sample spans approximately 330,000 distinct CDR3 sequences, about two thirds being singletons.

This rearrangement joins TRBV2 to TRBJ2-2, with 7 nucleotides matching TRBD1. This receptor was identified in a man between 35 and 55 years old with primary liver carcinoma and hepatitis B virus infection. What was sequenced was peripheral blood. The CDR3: CASRGQPNTGELFF. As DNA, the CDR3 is TGTGCCAGCAGGGGACAGCCGAACACCGGGGAGCTGTTTTTT.